This TCR beta chain is drawn from a study of cytomegalovirus exposure and HLA in healthy donors (dated by TCRdb to about 2017). Study-wide context: According to a later analysis, one platform produced both the roughly 120 validation repertoires and the roughly 650 repertoires of the first cohort. The study was designed to test whether signatures of past pathogen exposure could be identified by cataloging public T cell receptors. In addition to the first cohort of 500 to 850 subjects, a separate validation cohort of 130 or so different subjects was used. High-throughput TCR immunosequencing, statistical association of individual TCRs with disease status, and machine learning were combined to predict cytomegalovirus infection status. Study-wide conclusions, independent of this receptor: All 130 or so repertoires were used to score co-occurrence in the validation cohort in a later analysis, because that analysis had no HLA typing for the cohort. A total of fewer than 200 TCR beta chains were listed by the study as associated with cytomegalovirus. The classifier was reported to diagnose cytomegalovirus status with high specificity and sensitivity in both the original and validation cohorts. The authors suggested that the approach could potentially be extended to other disease states and immunological phenotypes. A few of the identified cytomegalovirus-associated TCR beta chains were confirmed in vitro to be specific for cytomegalovirus antigens. Across donors, most TCR sequences were observed very rarely, whereas some public TCRs were present in many individuals. Of the cluster scores, roughly 93% were above 0 in a later analysis, which found that TCRs clustered in the first cohort also tended to co-occur in the approximately 120 validation repertoires.

Library preparation was by the immunoSEQ multiplex PCR assay. The authors' pipeline ran thus. A statistical classification framework was developed to diagnose cytomegalovirus status using the catalog of TCR beta chain sequences. Not all clones reach the TCRdb copy of this immuneACCESS table, which keeps in-frame sequences only. Checked studies attribute under half of the gap to unresolved V genes and leave the rest unexplained. V, J and clone size were drawn from that table, and D and trimming were deduced from the DNA. This sample holds some 110,000 clones; about nine tenths were observed only once. About 1.7% of the sample is held by the ten biggest clonotypes. The V end loses 8 bases and the J end loses 0 bases, and a stretch of 23 bases separates them. The CDR3, cysteine through phenylalanine, is 18 amino acids long. The retained sequence is limited to the CDR3, 54 bases, with the frame set at the first base. Looking up the germline V gene yields CDR1 MDHEN and CDR2 SYDVKM.

With regard to this clone: Which antigen it targets is not known. Base quality data are lacking; no much larger clone is found one base away.

The donors were included in the validation cohort of over a hundred subjects, a group kept apart from the roughly 670-subject first cohort. The rearrangement combines TRBV28 with TRBJ1-3; the D gene identity is not certain. Sequencing used PBMCs. The TCR comes from a man between 18 and 29 years old in good health and CMV-seronegative. The CDR3 loop reads CASAPVPEAYLSGNTIYF. The DNA is as follows: TGTGCCAGCGCACCTGTGCCGGAGGCCTATCTCTCTGGAAACACCATATATTTT.